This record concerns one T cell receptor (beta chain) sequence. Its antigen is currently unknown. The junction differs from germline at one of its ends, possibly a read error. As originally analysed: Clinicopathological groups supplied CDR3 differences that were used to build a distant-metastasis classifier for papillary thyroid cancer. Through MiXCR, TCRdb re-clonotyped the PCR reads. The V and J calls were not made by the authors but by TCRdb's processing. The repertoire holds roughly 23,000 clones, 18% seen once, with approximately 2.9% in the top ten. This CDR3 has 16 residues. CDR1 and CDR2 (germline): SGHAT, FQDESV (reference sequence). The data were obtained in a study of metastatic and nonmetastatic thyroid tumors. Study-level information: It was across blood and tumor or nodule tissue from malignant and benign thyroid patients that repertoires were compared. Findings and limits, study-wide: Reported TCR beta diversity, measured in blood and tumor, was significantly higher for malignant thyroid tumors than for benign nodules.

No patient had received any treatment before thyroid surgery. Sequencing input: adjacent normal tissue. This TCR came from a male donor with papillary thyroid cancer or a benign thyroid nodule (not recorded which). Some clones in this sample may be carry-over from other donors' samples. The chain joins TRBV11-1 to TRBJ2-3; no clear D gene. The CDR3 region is CVSSPPPDASTDTQYF. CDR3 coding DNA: TGTGTCAGCAGCCCCCCCCCGGACGCGAGCACAGATACGCAGTATTTT. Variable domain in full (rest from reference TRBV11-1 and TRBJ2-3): EAEVAQSPRYKITEKSQAVAFWCDPISGHATLYWYRQILGQGPELLVQFQDESVVDDSQLPKDRFSAERLKGVDSTLKIQPAELGDSAMYLCVSSPPPDASTDTQYFGPGTRLTVL.